This T cell receptor beta chain was captured in a study of long-term antiretroviral therapy in people with HIV. It was version v3.0 of the immunoSEQ assay that was run at survey level. Method: immunoSEQ multiplex PCR; TCRdb's copy keeps in-frame clones and lacks some. The sample comprises about 23,000 clones, about four fifths of which are singletons, and 7.2% rests with the top ten. The receptor comes from a man aged 25-45 years with HIV. The sequences come from unsorted PBMCs, collected 1.5 years after starting antiretroviral therapy.

As DNA, the CDR3 is TGCGCCACCGCTGGACCTATCTACAATGAGCAGTTCTTC. Amino acid sequence: CATAGPIYNEQFF. The chain couples TRBV4-1 to TRBJ2-1; D unclear. CDR1 is MGHRA, CDR2 YSYEKL, per germline. CDR3 length equals 13 residues. Trimming pared 10 bases from V and 3 bases from J, leaving 13 bases between.